Presented here are 3 T cell receptor beta chains from one specimen sequenced in a study of T cells after yellow fever vaccination. TCRdb reprocessed the 5' RACE reads with MiXCR, giving one entry per CDR3 protein. This sample yields 450,000 to 550,000 distinct CDR3 sequences, of which just over 20% are seen a single time; 15% to 20% belongs to the top ten. The sequences come from PBMCs, collected less than 25 days after the first yellow fever vaccination. The receptors were gathered from a man aged 18 to 30 who received the YFV17D yellow fever vaccine.

The sample holds a few counts of this clonotype. J is TRBJ2-1 and V is TRBV11-2; a weak D match, TRBD2 (6 bases). V was cut by 5 bases and J by 0 bases, with 14 bases left in between. Per the germline V gene, CDR1 is SGHAT and CDR2 is FQNNGV. The CDR3 has 16 amino acids. The CDR3, as DNA: TGTGCCAGCAGCCGGAGGGGAGGACCCTCCTACAATGAGCAGTTCTTC. It codes for CASSRRGGPSYNEQFF.

The chain combines TRBV3-1 with TRBJ2-3, with TRBD2 as a possible D gene (7 bases). Germline V gives CDR1 LGHDT, CDR2 YNNKEL (reference sequence). This CDR3 is built from 17 residues. With 0 bases removed from V and 4 bases from J, the gap between germline ends came to 17 bases. CDR3 loop: CASSQDSGAGVPDTQYF. The CDR3 DNA is TGTGCCAGCAGCCAAGATTCAGGGGCGGGAGTACCAGATACGCAGTATTTT.

This clonotype showed up just a few times. The V and J genes are TRBV6-1 and TRBJ2-5, with 7 bases identical to TRBD1. The germline V gene has CDR1 MNHNS and CDR2 SASEGT. V shed 6 bases and J 5 bases; nucleotides not matched to a gene: 9. This CDR3 is 14 amino acids long. The CDR3 coding sequence is TGTGCCAGCAGCCTTATGGAGACAGGGGAGACCCAGTACTTC. Amino acids: CASSLMETGETQYF.